The 5 T cell receptor beta chains given below trace back to one sample, sequenced in a study of blood T cell repertoires in COVID-19 (TCRdb year 2020). Libraries were built with the immunoSEQ multiplex PCR assay. TCRdb carries this immuneACCESS record with in-frame sequences only. Its versions omit some clonotypes, under half of them owing to an unresolved V gene in the studies checked, with the rest unexplained. This sample lists 270,000 or so clones; under 95% were detected once. About 2.5% of the sample is held by the ten biggest clonotypes. The sequencing input was PBMCs or T cells enriched from blood (not recorded which). The receptors stem from a woman aged 40 to 49 with acute COVID-19.

This sequence joins TRBV9 and TRBJ1-3; unclear D gene. The germline V and J ends were trimmed by 0 bases and 0 bases, with 7 bases remaining between them. CDR1 and CDR2 (germline): SGDLS, YYNGEE. The CDR3 covers 15 residues. The CDR3 spells CASSVGHSSGNTIYF. DNA for the CDR3: TGTGCCAGCAGCGTAGGACACAGCTCTGGAAACACCATATATTTT.

This sequence joins TRBV18 and TRBJ1-3; D perhaps matches TRBD1 (5 bases). From germline, CDR1 is KGHSH and CDR2 LQKENI. The CDR3 length is 18 residues. V was trimmed by 3 bases and J by 0 bases, leaving 18 bases between them. The CDR3 reads CASSPVNVRDSSGNTIYF. Here the CDR3 DNA reads TGTGCCAGCTCACCCGTAAATGTCCGGGACTCCTCTGGAAACACCATATATTTT.

The V and J genes are TRBV4-1 and TRBJ2-1, with TRBD2 as a possible D gene (5 bases). V was trimmed by 0 bases and J by 6 bases, leaving 12 bases between them. The germline V gene has CDR1 MGHRA and CDR2 YSYEKL. The CDR3 contains 15 residues. The CDR3 coding sequence is TGCGCCAGCAGCCAAGATCCGGGGAGCGGCAATGAGCAGTTCTTC. Encoded protein: CASSQDPGSGNEQFF.

The chain employs TRBV7-9 and TRBJ2-7, with 8 bases identical to TRBD2. J was trimmed by 1 base and V by 5 bases; bases with no gene match: 13. Germline V gene lookup returns CDR1 SEHNR and CDR2 FQNEAQ (reference sequence). This CDR3 has 17 amino acids. DNA for the CDR3: TGTGCCAGCAGCCGTTCCGGGGGGGGAGGACATTCCTACGAGCAGTACTTC. Its protein is CASSRSGGGGHSYEQYF. The full variable domain, rest sourced from reference TRBV7-9 and TRBJ2-7, is DTGVSQNPRHKITKRGQNVTFRCDPISEHNRLYWYRQTLGQGPEFLTYFQNEAQLEKSRLLSDRFSAERPKGSFSTLEIQRTEQGDSAMYLCASSRSGGGGHSYEQYFGPGTRLTVT.

The chain links TRBV5-5 to TRBJ1-1; D is unresolved. Germline CDR1 reads SGHKS; CDR2 reads YYEKEE (reference sequence). The CDR3 has 14 residues. V was trimmed by 1 base and J by 4 bases, leaving 11 bases between them. In DNA, the CDR3 is TGTGCCAGCAGCTTGCTTGACCTAGGCACTGAAGCTTTCTTT. Translation: CASSLLDLGTEAFF.